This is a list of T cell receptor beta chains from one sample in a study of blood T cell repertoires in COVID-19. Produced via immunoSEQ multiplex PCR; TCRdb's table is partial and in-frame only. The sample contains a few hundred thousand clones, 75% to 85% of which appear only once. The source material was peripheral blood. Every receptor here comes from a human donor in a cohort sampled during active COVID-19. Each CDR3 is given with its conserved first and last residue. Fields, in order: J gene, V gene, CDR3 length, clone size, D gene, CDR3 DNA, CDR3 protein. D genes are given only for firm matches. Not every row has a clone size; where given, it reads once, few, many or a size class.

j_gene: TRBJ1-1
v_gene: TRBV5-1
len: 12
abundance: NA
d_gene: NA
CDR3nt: TGCGCCAGCCAGGGGAGTACCACTGAAGCTTTCTTT
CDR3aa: CASQGSTTEAFF

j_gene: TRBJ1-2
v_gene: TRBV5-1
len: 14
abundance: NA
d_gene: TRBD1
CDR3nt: TGCGCCAGCAGTTCCGGGACAGGGGGTTATGGCTACACCTTC
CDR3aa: CASSSGTGGYGYTF

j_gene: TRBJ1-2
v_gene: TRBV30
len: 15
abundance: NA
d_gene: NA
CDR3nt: TGTGCCTGGGACGCAACAGGGTCCTTTAACTATGGCTACACCTTC
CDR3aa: CAWDATGSFNYGYTF

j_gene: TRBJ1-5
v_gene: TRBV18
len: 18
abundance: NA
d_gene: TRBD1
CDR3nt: TGTGCCAGCTCACCCGGGACAGCCACCTACATTGTCAATCAGCCCCAGCATTTT
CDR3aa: CASSPGTATYIVNQPQHF

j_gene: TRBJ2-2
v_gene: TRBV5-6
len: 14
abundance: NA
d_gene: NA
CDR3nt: TGTGCCAGCAGCTTGCCCTCGGGGACCGGGGAGCTGTTTTTT
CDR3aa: CASSLPSGTGELFF

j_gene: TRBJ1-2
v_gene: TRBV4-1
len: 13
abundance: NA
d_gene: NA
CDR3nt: TGCGCCAGCAGCCAAGCAGCTAACTATGGCTACACCTTC
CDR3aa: CASSQAANYGYTF

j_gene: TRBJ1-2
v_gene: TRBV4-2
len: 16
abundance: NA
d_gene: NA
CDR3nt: TGTGCCAGCAGCCAAGATCAAGTGCGGCGGTACCATGGCTACACCTTC
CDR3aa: CASSQDQVRRYHGYTF

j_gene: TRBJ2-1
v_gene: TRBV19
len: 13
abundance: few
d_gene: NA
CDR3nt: TGTGCCAGTAGTACAAATCTAGGCAATGAGCAGTTCTTC
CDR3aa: CASSTNLGNEQFF

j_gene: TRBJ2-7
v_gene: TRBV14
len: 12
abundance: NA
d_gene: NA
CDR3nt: TGTGCCAGCAGCCAAAAGCAAAGAAAGCAGTACTTC
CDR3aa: CASSQKQRKQYF

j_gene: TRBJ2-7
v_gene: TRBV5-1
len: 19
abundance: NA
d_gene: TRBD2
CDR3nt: TGCGCCAGCAGCTTGGAAGGGACTAGCGGGGGAAGGAGCTCCTACGAGCAGTACTTC
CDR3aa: CASSLEGTSGGRSSYEQYF

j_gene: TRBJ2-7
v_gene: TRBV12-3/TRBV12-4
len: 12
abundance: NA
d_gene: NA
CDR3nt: TGTGCCAGCGGGAGTTCAGTTATTGTGAAGTACTTC
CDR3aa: CASGSSVIVKYF

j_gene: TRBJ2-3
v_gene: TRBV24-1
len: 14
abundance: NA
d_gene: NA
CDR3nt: TGTGCCACCAGTGATCTCCGCGCGGGAGATACGCAGTATTTT
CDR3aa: CATSDLRAGDTQYF

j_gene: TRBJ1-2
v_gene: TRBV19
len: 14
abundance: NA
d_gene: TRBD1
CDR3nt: TGTGCCAGTAGTCCCCAGGGGGTTACAGATGGCTACACCTTC
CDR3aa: CASSPQGVTDGYTF

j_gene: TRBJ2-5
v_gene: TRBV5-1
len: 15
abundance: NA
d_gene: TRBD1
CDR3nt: TGCGCCAGCAGCCCGGCCACAGGGGGCGGTGAGACCCAGTACTTC
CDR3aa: CASSPATGGGETQYF

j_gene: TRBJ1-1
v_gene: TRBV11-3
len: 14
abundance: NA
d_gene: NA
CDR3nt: TGTGCCAGCAGCTTGGGACATTCCAACACTGAAGCTTTCTTT
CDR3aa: CASSLGHSNTEAFF

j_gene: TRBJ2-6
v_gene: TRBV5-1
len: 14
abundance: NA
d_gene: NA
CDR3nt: TGCGCCAGCAGACATATCTCTGGGGCCAACGTCCTGACTTTC
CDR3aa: CASRHISGANVLTF

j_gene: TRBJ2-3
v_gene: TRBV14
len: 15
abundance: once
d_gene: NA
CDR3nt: TGTGCCAGCAGCCACCAATATACTAGCACAGATACGCAGTATTTT
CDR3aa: CASSHQYTSTDTQYF